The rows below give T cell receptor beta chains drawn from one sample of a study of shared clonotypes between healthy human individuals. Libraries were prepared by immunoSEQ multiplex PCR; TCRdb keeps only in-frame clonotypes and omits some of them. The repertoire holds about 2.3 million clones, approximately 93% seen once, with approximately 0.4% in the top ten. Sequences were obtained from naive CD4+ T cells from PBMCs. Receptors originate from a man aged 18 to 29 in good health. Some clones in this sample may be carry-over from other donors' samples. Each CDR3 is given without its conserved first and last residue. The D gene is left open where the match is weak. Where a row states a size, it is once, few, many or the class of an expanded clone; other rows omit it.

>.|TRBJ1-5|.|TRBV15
ATSRDRVRQPQH
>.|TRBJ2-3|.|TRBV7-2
ASSWGPSDTQY
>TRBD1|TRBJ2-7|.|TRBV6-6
ASSWTGASSYEQY
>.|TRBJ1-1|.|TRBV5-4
ASSSKNTEAF
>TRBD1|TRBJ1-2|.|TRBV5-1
ASSLVGGGLGGGYT
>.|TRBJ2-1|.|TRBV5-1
ASSRDDEQF
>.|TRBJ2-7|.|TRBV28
ASSSRRNEQY
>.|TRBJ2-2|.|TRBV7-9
ASRQGSGELF
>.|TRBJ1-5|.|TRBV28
ASTMTVYQPQH
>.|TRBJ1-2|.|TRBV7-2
ASTAYRRANYGYT
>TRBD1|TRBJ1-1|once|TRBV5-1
ASSSGPQGVNTEAF
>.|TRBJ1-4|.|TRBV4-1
ASSQPPSGVNEKLF
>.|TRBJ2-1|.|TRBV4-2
ASSQGRRFEQF
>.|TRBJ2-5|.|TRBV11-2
ASSLVRETQY
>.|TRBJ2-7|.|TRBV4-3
ASSQGASGYEQY
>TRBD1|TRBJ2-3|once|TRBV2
ASSPTGGYTDTQY
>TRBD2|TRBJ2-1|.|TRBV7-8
ASSPAVGRSRREQF
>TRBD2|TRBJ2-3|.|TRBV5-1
ASSLIPRKAGGPKFPDTQY
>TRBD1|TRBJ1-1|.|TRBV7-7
ASSLERGRLNTEAF
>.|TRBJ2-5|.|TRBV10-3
AIGQSNDETQY
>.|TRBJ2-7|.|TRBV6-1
ASSPTGNRYEQY
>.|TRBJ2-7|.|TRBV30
ALTIRGLEQY
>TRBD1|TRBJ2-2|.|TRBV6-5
ASSTQGVNTGELF
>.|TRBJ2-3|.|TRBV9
ASSVDVPGTDTQY
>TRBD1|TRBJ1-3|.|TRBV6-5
ASSSGQGSSGNTIY
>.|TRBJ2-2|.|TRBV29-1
SVAMGAGEGTGELF
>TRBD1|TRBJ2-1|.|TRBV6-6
ASRVRGQSYNEQF
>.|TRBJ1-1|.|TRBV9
ASSVWQNTEAF
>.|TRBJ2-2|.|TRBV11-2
ASRKLQGRGTGELF
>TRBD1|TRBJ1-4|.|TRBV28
ASRLRDSHSNEKLF
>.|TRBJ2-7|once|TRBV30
AWRGGGYEQY
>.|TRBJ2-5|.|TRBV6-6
ASRFPAGEETQY
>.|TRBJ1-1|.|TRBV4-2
ASSQDSGGTEAF
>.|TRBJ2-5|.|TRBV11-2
ASSPNRVGVGETQY
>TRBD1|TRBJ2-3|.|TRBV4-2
ASSQPGDRGSASTDTQY
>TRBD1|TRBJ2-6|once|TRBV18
ASSPRTGASGANVLT
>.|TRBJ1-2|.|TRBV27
ASSLFRGVGGYT
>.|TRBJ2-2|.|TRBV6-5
ASSRQGGETGELF
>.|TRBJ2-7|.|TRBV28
ASTPVVVPNYEQY
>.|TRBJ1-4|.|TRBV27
ASSFRRENEKLF
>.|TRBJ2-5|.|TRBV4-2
ASSQGSWEPQETQY
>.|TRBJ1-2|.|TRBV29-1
SVGGYNYGYT
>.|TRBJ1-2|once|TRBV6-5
ASSYDRFYGYT
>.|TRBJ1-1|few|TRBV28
ASSSNTEAF
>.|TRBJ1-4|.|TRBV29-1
SVERSTNEKLF
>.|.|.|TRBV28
ASSLLVHGSYEQY
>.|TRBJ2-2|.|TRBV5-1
ASSLVGVPNTGELF
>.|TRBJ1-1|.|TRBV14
ASSQSRGGTEAF
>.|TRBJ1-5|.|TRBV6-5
ASSRRTPGNQPQH
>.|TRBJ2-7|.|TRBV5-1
ASSLAPTVYEQY
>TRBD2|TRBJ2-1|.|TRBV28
ASSARTSGRTNEQF